This T cell receptor beta chain comes out of a study of identical twins. This clonotype was observed many times. The CDR3 sequence is 15 residues long. The trim removed 3 bases at V and 8 bases at J, leaving 7 bases unmatched. With template switching, a universal primer site was added, and the cDNA carried unique molecular identifiers. TCRdb itself ran the 5' RACE reads through MiXCR, one entry per CDR3 protein. This table holds nearly 200,000 distinct CDR3 sequences, approximately 16% found once. These sequences were also reported in another study, on T cells expressing NK-cell markers. From that second work: All TCR beta repertoires analysed originated from sorted CD3+CD56+NKG2C+, CD3+CD56+NKG2C- and CD3+CD56-NKG2C+ T cells. Dominant NKG2C+ clonotype frequencies of about 1.0-8% of CD8+ T cells were measured in over 5 donors.

The chain is built from TRBV12-3 or TRBV12-4 and TRBJ2-1, with 10 bases identical to TRBD2. The sequencing input was CD8+ T cells sorted from blood. The clonotype comes from a woman between 18 and 29 years old in good health. CDR3 sequence: CASSFGLAGEDEQFF. CDR3 sequence (DNA): TGTGCCAGCAGTTTTGGGCTAGCGGGGGAAGATGAGCAGTTCTTC.